The clone carrying this T cell receptor beta chain appeared a few times. The length of the CDR3 is 15 residues. From germline, CDR1 is MRHNA and CDR2 SNTAGT. J lost 10 bases, V lost 5 bases, and 14 bases had no gene match. Measured with immunoSEQ multiplex PCR; TCRdb has only the in-frame clones, and not every one. The sample comprises about 710,000 clones, 60% to 75% of which are singletons, and 1.5% to 2% rests with the top ten. This sample is drawn from a study of shared clonotypes between healthy human individuals. The chain uses TRBV6-4 and TRBJ2-1; the match to TRBD2 covers 7 bases. Sequenced sample: memory CD4+ T cells sorted from blood. Subset indicated: CD45RA-negative fraction. This clonotype originated in a woman aged 25 to 39 in good health. The CDR3 nucleotides read TGTGCCAGCAGTCTTTCCAGCGGGGCTGGCAGGGAGCAGTTCTTC. Protein: CASSLSSGAGREQFF.